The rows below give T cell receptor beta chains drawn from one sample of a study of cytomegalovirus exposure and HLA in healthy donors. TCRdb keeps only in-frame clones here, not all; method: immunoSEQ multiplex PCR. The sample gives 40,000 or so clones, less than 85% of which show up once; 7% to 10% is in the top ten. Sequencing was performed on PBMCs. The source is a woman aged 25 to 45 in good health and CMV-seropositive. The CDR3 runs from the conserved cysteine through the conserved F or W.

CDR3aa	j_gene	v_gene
CASSPGLATDTQYF	TRBJ2-3	TRBV10-1
CASSDRGLAGELFF	TRBJ2-2	TRBV6-4
CASSPTSGSSYNEQFF	TRBJ2-1	TRBV7-8
CASMSVQVTYEQYF	.	TRBV10-2
CASSTPGLAGGDDTQYF	TRBJ2-3	TRBV19
CASVRDGEGFEQYF	TRBJ2-7	TRBV6-1
CASSRRGLVPDTQYF	TRBJ2-3	TRBV5-1
CARKGGTVKLFF	TRBJ1-4	TRBV7-3
CATLGLAGDRGNEQFF	TRBJ2-1	TRBV28
CASSYSYEQYF	TRBJ2-7	TRBV2
CASSPGQGDQPQHF	TRBJ1-5	TRBV6-5
CASSGRAYYGYTF	TRBJ1-2	TRBV7-8
CASSEGLAGDEQFF	TRBJ2-1	TRBV6-4
CASSFVGHLNSYNEQFF	TRBJ2-1	TRBV28
CATSRDWSGRARGTGANVLTF	TRBJ2-6	TRBV15
CASSAGLAGRADTQYF	TRBJ2-3	TRBV5-1
CASSIEARGYGYTF	TRBJ1-2	TRBV19
CASSYSTSTGSYGYTF	TRBJ1-2	TRBV6-6
CASSARQGGNEKLFF	TRBJ1-4	TRBV27
CASSLISSTDTQYF	TRBJ2-3	TRBV5-1
CASSGDRGYGYTF	TRBJ1-2	TRBV2
CASSQYYQPSPLHF	TRBJ1-6	TRBV23-1